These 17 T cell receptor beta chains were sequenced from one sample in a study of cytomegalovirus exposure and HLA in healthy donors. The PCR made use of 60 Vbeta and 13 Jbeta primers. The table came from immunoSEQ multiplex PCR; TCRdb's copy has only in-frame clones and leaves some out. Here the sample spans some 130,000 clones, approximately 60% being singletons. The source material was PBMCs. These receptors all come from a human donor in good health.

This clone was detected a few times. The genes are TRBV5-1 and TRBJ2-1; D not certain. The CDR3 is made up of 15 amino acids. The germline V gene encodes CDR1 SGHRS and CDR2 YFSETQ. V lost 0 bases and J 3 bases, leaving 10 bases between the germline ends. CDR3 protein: CASSLEVTNYNEQFF. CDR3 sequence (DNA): TGCGCCAGCAGCTTGGAGGTGACAAACTACAATGAGCAGTTCTTC. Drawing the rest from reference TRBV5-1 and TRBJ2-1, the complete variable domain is KAGVTQTPRYLIKTRGQQVTLSCSPISGHRSVSWYQQTPGQGLQFLFEYFSETQRNKGNFPGRFSGRQFSNSRSEMNVSTLELGDSALYLCASSLEVTNYNEQFFGPGTRLTVL.

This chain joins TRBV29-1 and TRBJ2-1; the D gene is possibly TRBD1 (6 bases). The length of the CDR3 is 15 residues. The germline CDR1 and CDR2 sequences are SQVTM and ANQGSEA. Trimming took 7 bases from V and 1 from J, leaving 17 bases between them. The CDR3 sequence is CSAGGQGPSYNEQFF. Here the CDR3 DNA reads TGCAGCGCTGGGGGACAAGGGCCTTCCTACAATGAGCAGTTCTTC.

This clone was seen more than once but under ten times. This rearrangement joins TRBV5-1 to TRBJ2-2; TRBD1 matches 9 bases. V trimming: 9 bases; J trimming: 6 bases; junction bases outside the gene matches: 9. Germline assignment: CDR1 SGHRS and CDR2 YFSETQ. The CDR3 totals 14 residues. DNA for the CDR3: TGCGCCACGAAAACAGGGGGCCCCGCCGGGGAGCTGTTTTTT. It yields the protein CATKTGGPAGELFF.

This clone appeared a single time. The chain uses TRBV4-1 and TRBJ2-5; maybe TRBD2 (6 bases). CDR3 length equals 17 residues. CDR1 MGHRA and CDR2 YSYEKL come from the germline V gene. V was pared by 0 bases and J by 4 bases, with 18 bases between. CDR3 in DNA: TGCGCCAGCAGCCAAGATAGATGGCCGGGAGAGGGAGAGACCCAGTACTTC. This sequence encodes CASSQDRWPGEGETQYF.

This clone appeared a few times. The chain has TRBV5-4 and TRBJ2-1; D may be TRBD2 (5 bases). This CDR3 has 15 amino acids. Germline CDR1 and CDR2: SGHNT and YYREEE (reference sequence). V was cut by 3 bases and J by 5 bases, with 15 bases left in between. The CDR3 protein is CASSSPRLADNEQFF. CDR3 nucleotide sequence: TGTGCCAGCAGCTCGCCTCGGCTAGCCGACAATGAGCAGTTCTTC. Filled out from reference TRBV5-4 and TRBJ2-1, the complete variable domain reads ETGVTQSPTHLIKTRGQQVTLRCSSQSGHNTVSWYQQALGQGPQFIFQYYREEENGRGNFPPRFSGLQFPNYSSELNVNALELDDSALYLCASSSPRLADNEQFFGPGTRLTVL.

The CDR3 is CASSPVAVSSYEQYF. CDR3 sequence (DNA): TGTGCCAGCAGCCCGGTAGCGGTGAGCTCCTACGAGCAGTACTTC. The chain combines TRBV5-4 with TRBJ2-7; D is perhaps TRBD2 (6 bases). This CDR3 region has 15 residues. Germline V gives CDR1 SGHNT, CDR2 YYREEE (reference sequence). Trimming pared 4 bases from V and 0 bases from J, leaving 14 bases between.

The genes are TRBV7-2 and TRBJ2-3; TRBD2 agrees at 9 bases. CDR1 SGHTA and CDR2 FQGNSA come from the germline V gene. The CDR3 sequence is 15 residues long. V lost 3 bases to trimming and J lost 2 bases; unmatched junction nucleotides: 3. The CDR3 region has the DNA TGTGCCAGCAGCTTCCAGCGGGAGGCCACAGATACGCAGTATTTT. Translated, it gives CASSFQREATDTQYF.

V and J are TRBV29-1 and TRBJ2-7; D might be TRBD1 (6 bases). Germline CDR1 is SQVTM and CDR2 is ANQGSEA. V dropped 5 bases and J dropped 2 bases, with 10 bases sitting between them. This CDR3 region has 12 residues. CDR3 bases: TGCAGCGTTTACGACAGGACCTACGAGCAGTACTTC. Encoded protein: CSVYDRTYEQYF.

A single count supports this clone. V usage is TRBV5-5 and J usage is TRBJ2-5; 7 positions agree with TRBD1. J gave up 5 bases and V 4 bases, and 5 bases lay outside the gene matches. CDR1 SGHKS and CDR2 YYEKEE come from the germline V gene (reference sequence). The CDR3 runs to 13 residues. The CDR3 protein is CASSKDRSETQYF. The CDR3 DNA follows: TGTGCCAGCAGCAAGGACAGGTCTGAGACCCAGTACTTC. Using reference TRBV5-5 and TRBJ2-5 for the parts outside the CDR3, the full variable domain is DAGVTQSPTHLIKTRGQQVTLRCSPISGHKSVSWYQQVLGQGPQFIFQYYEKEERGRGNFPDRFSARQFPNYSSELNVNALLLGDSALYLCASSKDRSETQYFGPGTRLLVL.

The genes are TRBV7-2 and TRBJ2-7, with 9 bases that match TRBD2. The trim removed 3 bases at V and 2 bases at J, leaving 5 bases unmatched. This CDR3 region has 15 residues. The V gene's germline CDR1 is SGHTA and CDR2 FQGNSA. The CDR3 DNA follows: TGTGCCAGCAGCTTCGGCGGGAGGGGCGCCTACGAGCAGTACTTC. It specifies CASSFGGRGAYEQYF.

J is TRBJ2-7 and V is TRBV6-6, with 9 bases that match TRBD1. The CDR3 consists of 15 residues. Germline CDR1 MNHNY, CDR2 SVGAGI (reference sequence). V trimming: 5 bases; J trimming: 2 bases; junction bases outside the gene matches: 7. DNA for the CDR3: TGTGCCAGCAGTCCCGGACAGGGGATTACCTACGAGCAGTACTTC. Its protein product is CASSPGQGITYEQYF.

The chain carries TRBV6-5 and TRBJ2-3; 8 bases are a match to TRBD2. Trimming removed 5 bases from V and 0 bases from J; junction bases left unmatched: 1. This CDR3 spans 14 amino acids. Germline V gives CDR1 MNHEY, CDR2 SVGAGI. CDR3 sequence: CASSRGGSTDTQYF. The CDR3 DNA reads TGTGCCAGCAGTCGGGGGGGGAGCACAGATACGCAGTATTTT.

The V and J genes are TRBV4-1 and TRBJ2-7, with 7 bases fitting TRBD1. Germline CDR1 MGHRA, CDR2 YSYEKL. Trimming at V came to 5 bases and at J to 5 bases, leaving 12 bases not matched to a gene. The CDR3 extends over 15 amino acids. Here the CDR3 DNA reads TGCGCCAGCAGCTGGGGAGACAGAGACAGGGACGAGCAGTACTTC. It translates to CASSWGDRDRDEQYF.

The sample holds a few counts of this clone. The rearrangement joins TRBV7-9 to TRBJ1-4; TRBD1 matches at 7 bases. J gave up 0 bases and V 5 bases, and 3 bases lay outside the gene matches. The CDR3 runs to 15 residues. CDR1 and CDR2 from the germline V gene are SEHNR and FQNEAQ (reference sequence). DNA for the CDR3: TGTGCCAGCAGCGCGGGACAGTCAACTAATGAAAAACTGTTTTTT. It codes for CASSAGQSTNEKLFF.

This CDR3 reads CASSAGNTEAFF. DNA for the CDR3: TGCGCCAGCAGCGCCGGGAACACTGAAGCTTTCTTT. The rearrangement joins TRBV5-1 to TRBJ1-1; D remains unclear. Trimming took off 4 bases at V and 1 base at J, with 5 bases between the two ends. CDR3 length: 12 residues. From germline, CDR1 is SGHRS and CDR2 YFSETQ.

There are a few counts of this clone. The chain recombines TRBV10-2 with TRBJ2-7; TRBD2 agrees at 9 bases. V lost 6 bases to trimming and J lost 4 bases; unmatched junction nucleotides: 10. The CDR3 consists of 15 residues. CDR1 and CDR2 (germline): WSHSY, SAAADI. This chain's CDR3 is CASRLFSGSGYEQYF. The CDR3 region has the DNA TGCGCCAGCAGATTATTTAGCGGGAGTGGGTACGAGCAGTACTTC.

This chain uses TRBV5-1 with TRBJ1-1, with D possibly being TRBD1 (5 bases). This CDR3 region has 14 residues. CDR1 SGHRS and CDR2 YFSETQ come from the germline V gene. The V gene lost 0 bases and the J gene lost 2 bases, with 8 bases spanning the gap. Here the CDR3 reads CASSLGQKNTEAFF. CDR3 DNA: TGCGCCAGCAGCTTGGGACAGAAAAACACTGAAGCTTTCTTT.